The T cell receptor (beta chain) under discussion was sequenced for a study of PD-1 blockade in classical Hodgkin lymphoma. Patients all relapsed after autologous stem cell transplantation, and there was variation in brentuximab vedotin exposure. Germline CDR1 SGHRS, CDR2 YFSETQ. V dropped 4 bases and J dropped 5; count of bases not matched to a gene: 7. There are 16 residues in the CDR3. Here immunoSEQ multiplex PCR was the method, and the copy in TCRdb shows in-frame clones only, minus some. Here the sample spans about 29,000 clones, over 70% being singletons. The chain employs TRBV5-1 and TRBJ2-7; 15 bases match TRBD2. The clonotype comes from a human donor with classical Hodgkin lymphoma. Sequencing was performed on peripheral blood mononuclear cells (PBMCs), taken before the second cycle of nivolumab. The CDR3 sequence: CASSDGLAGGSHEQYF. CDR3 sequence (DNA): TGCGCCAGCAGCGACGGACTAGCGGGAGGGAGCCACGAGCAGTACTTC.